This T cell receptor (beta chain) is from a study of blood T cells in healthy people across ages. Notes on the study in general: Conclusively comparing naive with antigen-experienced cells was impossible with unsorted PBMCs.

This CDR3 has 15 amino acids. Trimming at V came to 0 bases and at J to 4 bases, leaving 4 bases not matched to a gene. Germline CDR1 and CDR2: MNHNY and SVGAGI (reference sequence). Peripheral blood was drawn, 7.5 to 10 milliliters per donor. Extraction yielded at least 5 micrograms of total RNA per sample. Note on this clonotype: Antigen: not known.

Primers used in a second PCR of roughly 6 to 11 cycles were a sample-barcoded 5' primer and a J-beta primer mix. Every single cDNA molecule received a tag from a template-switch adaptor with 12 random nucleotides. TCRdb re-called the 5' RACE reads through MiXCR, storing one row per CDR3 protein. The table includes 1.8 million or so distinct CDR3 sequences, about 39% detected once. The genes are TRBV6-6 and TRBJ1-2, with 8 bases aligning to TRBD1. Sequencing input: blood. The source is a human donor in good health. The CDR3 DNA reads TGTGCCAGCAGTTACTCGACAGGGGCTGGCTATGGCTACACCTTC. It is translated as CASSYSTGAGYGYTF.